These 14 T cell receptor beta chains were all obtained from the same sample, sequenced in a study of cytomegalovirus exposure and HLA in healthy donors. The PCR employed 60 Vbeta primers together with 13 Jbeta primers. Produced via immunoSEQ multiplex PCR; TCRdb's table is partial and in-frame only. The listing contains approximately 50,000 clones. Material for sequencing was PBMCs. These receptor sequences come from a male donor in good health and CMV-seropositive.

The gene calls are TRBV19 and TRBJ2-2; tentative D call: TRBD1 (6 bases). The CDR3 contains 14 residues. V was pared by 10 bases and J by 3 bases, with 15 bases between. Germline CDR1 LNHDA, CDR2 SQIVND (reference sequence). The chain's CDR3 is CATRQDPYTGELFF. In nucleotides, the CDR3 is TGTGCCACCCGACAGGACCCCTACACCGGGGAGCTGTTTTTT.

The chain is built from TRBV19 and TRBJ2-1; D not certain. CDR1 and CDR2 from the germline V gene are LNHDA and SQIVND (reference sequence). This CDR3 comprises 15 residues. Trimming stripped 1 base from V and 5 bases from J, with 12 bases between. This CDR3 reads CASSIGTLPHNEQFF. The CDR3 bases are TGTGCCAGTAGTATAGGAACTCTACCCCACAATGAGCAGTTCTTC.

J is TRBJ1-1 and V is TRBV2; possibly TRBD1 for D (5 bases). The length of the CDR3 is 13 residues. Between the trimmed V and J ends, which lost 6 bases and 0 bases, there was a span of 8 bases. The germline CDR1 and CDR2 sequences are SNHLY and FYNNEI. This CDR3 is CASRATVNTEAFF. The CDR3, as DNA: TGTGCCAGCAGGGCGACAGTGAACACTGAAGCTTTCTTT.

V is TRBV9 and J is TRBJ1-4; 7 bases map to TRBD1. With V trimmed by 4 bases and J by 5 bases, 8 bases remained unmatched. The CDR3 contains 15 residues. Looked up from germline, CDR1 is SGDLS and CDR2 is YYNGEE. CDR3 loop: CASSPGTAQNEKLFF. CDR3 nucleotide sequence: TGTGCCAGCAGCCCTGGGACAGCGCAGAATGAAAAACTGTTTTTT. Looking up the rest from reference TRBV9 and TRBJ1-4 gives the full variable domain: DSGVTQTPKHLITATGQRVTLRCSPRSGDLSVYWYQQSLDQGLQFLIQYYNGEERAKGNILERFSAQQFPDLHSELNLSSLELGDSALYFCASSPGTAQNEKLFFGSGTQLSVL.

This sequence joins TRBV7-9 and TRBJ2-1; tentative D call: TRBD1 (6 bases). The CDR3 is made up of 15 amino acids. Germline-derived CDR1 and CDR2 are SEHNR and FQNEAQ (reference sequence). Between the trimmed V and J ends, which lost 5 bases and 8 bases, there was a span of 19 bases. CDR3 DNA: TGTGCCAGCAGCCATACAGGGTCGGCGGTGGATGAGCAGTTCTTC. Its translation is CASSHTGSAVDEQFF.

The chain has TRBV6-5 and TRBJ2-1; D unclear. Germline V gene data show CDR1 as MNHEY and CDR2 as SVGAGI. CDR3 length: 14 amino acids. V lost 6 bases, J lost 6 bases, and 15 bases lay in between. The chain's CDR3 is CASRELDPSNEQFF. CDR3 DNA: TGTGCCAGCAGGGAGCTCGACCCGTCCAATGAGCAGTTCTTC.

The chain joins TRBV6-5 to TRBJ1-2; D possibly corresponds to TRBD1 (6 bases). This CDR3 has 11 amino acids. Germline V lookup: CDR1 MNHEY, CDR2 SVGAGI. Trimming removed 5 bases from V and 8 bases from J, with 9 bases in between. The CDR3 nucleotides are TGTGCCAGCAGTACAGGGATCGGCTACACCTTC. Translated: CASSTGIGYTF.

The V gene is TRBV5-1, the J gene TRBJ1-5; D not certain. The germline gives CDR1 SGHRS, CDR2 YFSETQ. This CDR3 has 13 amino acids. The V gene lost 4 bases and the J gene lost 3 bases, with 8 bases spanning the gap. The CDR3 loop reads CASSPPVNQPQHF. In nucleotides, the CDR3 is TGCGCCAGCAGCCCTCCTGTCAATCAGCCCCAGCATTTT.

The rearrangement links TRBV13 to TRBJ2-3; TRBD2 is a possible D gene (5 bases). This CDR3 contains 14 residues. The germline CDR1 and CDR2 sequences are PRHDT and FYEKMQ (reference sequence). The V end was cut by 5 bases, the J end by 5 bases, with 14 bases between. CDR3 sequence (DNA): TGTGCCAGCAGCCCAATAAGCCGGGAAGATACGCAGTATTTT. Translating gives CASSPISREDTQYF. The full variable domain, in which reference TRBV13 and TRBJ2-3 provide the parts outside the CDR3, is AAGVIQSPRHLIKEKRETATLKCYPIPRHDTVYWYQQGPGQDPQFLISFYEKMQSDKGSIPDRFSAQQFSDYHSELNMSSLELGDSALYFCASSPISREDTQYFGPGTRLTVL.

V is TRBV5-4 and J is TRBJ2-4; D perhaps matches TRBD1 (5 bases). Germline lookup yields CDR1 SGHNT and CDR2 YYREEE (reference sequence). V was trimmed by 0 bases and J by 9 bases, leaving 10 bases between them. The length of the CDR3 is 13 residues. The DNA for the CDR3 is TGTGCCAGCAGCTTGGGGGGCCAAGGCATTCAGTACTTC. This sequence encodes CASSLGGQGIQYF.

This chain connects TRBV29-1 to TRBJ2-7; D is possibly TRBD1 (5 bases). Germline CDR1 SQVTM, CDR2 ANQGSEA. Trimming stripped 7 bases from V and 1 base from J, with 14 bases between. The CDR3 consists of 13 residues. The CDR3 reads CSAGRPGSYEQYF. Here the CDR3 DNA reads TGCAGCGCTGGGCGTCCAGGGTCCTACGAGCAGTACTTC.

The rearrangement links TRBV7-3 to TRBJ2-2; TRBD1 agrees at 8 bases. Germline CDR1 SGHTA, CDR2 FQGTGA. The ends lost 5 bases at V and 4 bases at J; junction bases unmatched: 3. This CDR3 contains 14 residues. CDR3 sequence: CASSRTGTTGELFF. The CDR3 DNA reads TGTGCCAGCAGCCGGACAGGGACCACCGGGGAGCTGTTTTTT.

The chain joins TRBV15 to TRBJ2-7; D gene unclear. Germline CDR1 reads LNHNV; CDR2 reads YYDKDF (reference sequence). There are 9 residues in the CDR3. CDR3 residues: CAVGYEQYF. The DNA of the CDR3 is TGTGCGGTCGGGTACGAGCAGTACTTC.

The gene calls are TRBV5-1 and TRBJ1-4; tentative D call: TRBD1 (5 bases). Germline loops: CDR1 SGHRS, CDR2 YFSETQ. The CDR3 covers 15 residues. V was pared by 6 bases and J by 3 bases, with 15 bases between. CDR3 sequence: CASTPSPGSNEKLFF. The CDR3 DNA is TGCGCCAGCACCCCCAGTCCAGGGTCTAATGAAAAACTGTTTTTT.